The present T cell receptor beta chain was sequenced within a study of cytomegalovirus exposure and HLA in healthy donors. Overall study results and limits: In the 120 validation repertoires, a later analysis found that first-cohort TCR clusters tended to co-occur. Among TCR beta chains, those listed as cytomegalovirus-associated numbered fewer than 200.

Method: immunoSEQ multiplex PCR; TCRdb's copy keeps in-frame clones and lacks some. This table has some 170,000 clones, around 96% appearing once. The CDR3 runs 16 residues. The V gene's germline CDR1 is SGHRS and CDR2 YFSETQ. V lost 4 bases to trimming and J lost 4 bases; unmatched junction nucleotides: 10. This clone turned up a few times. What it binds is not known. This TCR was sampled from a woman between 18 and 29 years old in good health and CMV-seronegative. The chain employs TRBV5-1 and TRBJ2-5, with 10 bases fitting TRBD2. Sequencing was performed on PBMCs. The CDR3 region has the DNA TGCGCCAGCAGCGGGAAACAGCGGGGGGGCGGAGAGACCCAGTACTTC. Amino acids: CASSGKQRGGGETQYF.